These 18 T cell receptor beta chains originate from one sample sequenced in a study of yellow fever vaccine responses in identical twins. TCRdb recomputed calls from the RT-PCR reads with MiXCR, one row per CDR3 protein. The sample records about 3,400 distinct CDR3 sequences, about four fifths being singletons. The sequencing used T cells from blood (PBMCs), unsorted or a sorted subset (not recorded which), collected before or after yellow fever vaccination (not recorded which). The receptors come from a woman between 18 and 30 years old who received the yellow fever vaccine.

The chain has TRBV29-1 and TRBJ2-5; maybe TRBD2 (5 bases). CDR3 length equals 14 residues. V lost 3 bases and J lost 5, with 16 bases in between. Per the germline V gene, CDR1 is SQVTM and CDR2 is ANQGSEA. The CDR3 coding sequence is TGCAGCGTTGAGGGCGGACGGGGAAGTGAGACCCAGTACTTC. Its translation: CSVEGGRGSETQYF. The full variable domain, with the rest looked up from reference TRBV29-1 and TRBJ2-5, is SAVISQKPSRDICQRGTSLTIQCQVDSQVTMMFWYRQQPGQSLTLIATANQGSEATYESGFVIDKFPISRPNLTFSTLTVSNMSPEDSSIYLCSVEGGRGSETQYFGPGTRLLVL.

This clonotype showed up just a few times. The rearrangement uses TRBV29-1 and TRBJ1-1, with a possible D match to TRBD1 (6 bases). CDR3 length: 13 amino acids. The germline gives CDR1 SQVTM, CDR2 ANQGSEA. V was cut by 7 bases and J by 4 bases, with 16 bases left in between. CDR3 residues: CSASYREGTEAFF. The CDR3 region has the DNA TGCAGCGCCTCTTACAGGGAGGGCACTGAAGCTTTCTTT.

The J gene is TRBJ2-1, the V gene TRBV4-2, with D maybe TRBD2 (5 bases). Germline CDR1 is LGHNA and CDR2 is YNFKEQ. This CDR3 is 14 amino acids long. V was clipped by 5 bases and J by 3 bases, with 11 bases between them. Here the CDR3 DNA reads TGTGCCAGCAGCGGACCCGGGGACTACAATGAGCAGTTCTTC. Amino acid sequence: CASSGPGDYNEQFF.

The chain joins TRBV29-1 to TRBJ2-1, with TRBD1 identical over 11 bases. The CDR3 is made up of 14 amino acids. The germline CDR1 and CDR2 sequences are SQVTM and ANQGSEA. Trimming at V came to 3 bases and at J to 6 bases, leaving 4 bases not matched to a gene. The CDR3 DNA follows: TGCAGCGTTGACGGGACAGGGGGACGCAATGAGCAGTTCTTC. Translation gives CSVDGTGGRNEQFF.

V is TRBV28 and J is TRBJ2-2; D is perhaps TRBD2 (6 bases). CDR3 length: 15 amino acids. The V gene lost 6 bases and the J gene lost 1 base, with 12 bases spanning the gap. Looked up from germline, CDR1 is MDHEN and CDR2 is SYDVKM. The DNA for the CDR3 is TGTGCCAGCAGGCGGGACGGCCTGAACACCGGGGAGCTGTTTTTT. Its translation: CASRRDGLNTGELFF.

This clonotype was seen a few times. This chain links TRBV23-1 with TRBJ2-1; the D gene is possibly TRBD1 (6 bases). TRBV23-1 is placed among ORFs of uncertain function. CDR3 length: 17 residues. Trimming left V 7 bases short and J 1 base short, with 20 bases between. The DNA for the CDR3 is TGCGCCAGCAAGGGTACGGGAAGCAGGGGATCCTACAATGAGCAGTTCTTC. Translated, it gives CASKGTGSRGSYNEQFF.

V gene TRBV27 combines with J gene TRBJ1-1; TRBD1 is a possible D gene (5 bases). The CDR3 contains 15 residues. CDR1 and CDR2 (germline): MNHEY, SMNVEV (reference sequence). The V and J ends lost 11 bases and 5 bases respectively, with 24 bases between them. The CDR3 spells CALRVIGGARTEAFF. In DNA form, the CDR3 reads TGTGCCTTAAGGGTTATTGGAGGGGCGCGAACTGAAGCTTTCTTT.

V and J are TRBV6-4 and TRBJ2-3; 8 bases align to TRBD2. The ends lost 3 bases at V and 1 base at J; junction bases unmatched: 0. The CDR3 runs 14 residues. Germline CDR1 is MRHNA and CDR2 is SNTAGT. The CDR3 bases are TGTGCCAGCAGTGAACTAGCGGGCACAGATACGCAGTATTTT. It yields the protein CASSELAGTDTQYF.

J is TRBJ2-3 and V is TRBV29-1, with TRBD1 as a possible D gene (5 bases). This CDR3 contains 16 residues. Germline CDR1 and CDR2: SQVTM and ANQGSEA. The V gene lost 5 bases and the J gene lost 2 bases, with 20 bases spanning the gap. The CDR3 is CSVPRPQAVYTDTQYF. CDR3 bases: TGCAGCGTTCCTCGACCACAGGCTGTGTACACAGATACGCAGTATTTT.

The chain employs TRBV4-3 and TRBJ2-1; perhaps TRBD1 as D (5 bases). Trimming left V 0 bases short and J 0 bases short, with 9 bases between. Per germline, CDR1 LGHNA and CDR2 YSLEER. The CDR3 extends over 16 amino acids. CDR3 sequence: CASSQDRGGSYNEQFF. As DNA, the CDR3 is TGCGCCAGCAGCCAAGATAGGGGCGGCTCCTACAATGAGCAGTTCTTC.

This chain joins TRBV29-1 and TRBJ1-1, with D unclear. From germline, CDR1 is SQVTM and CDR2 ANQGSEA. The V end was cut by 6 bases, the J end by 5 bases, with 19 bases between. This CDR3 comprises 14 residues. CDR3 coding DNA: TGCAGCGTAATTACGACCGAGATGGGGACTGAAGCTTTCTTT. It codes for CSVITTEMGTEAFF.

This clonotype was detected only once. The rearrangement joins TRBV5-4 to TRBJ1-1; possibly TRBD1 for D (5 bases). CDR1 is SGHNT and CDR2 is YYREEE in the germline V gene (reference sequence). This CDR3 has 15 amino acids. V lost 4 bases, J lost 3 bases, and 16 bases lay in between. The CDR3 DNA follows: TGTGCCAGCAGCACGCAGGGTAATGAGGACACTGAAGCTTTCTTT. Translation gives CASSTQGNEDTEAFF.

This chain uses TRBV11-1 with TRBJ2-7, with D hard to call. CDR1 SGHAT and CDR2 FQDESV come from the germline V gene (reference sequence). The CDR3 length is 15 residues. Trimming removed 5 bases at V and 0 bases at J, with 14 bases between. CDR3 loop: CASSPQRESSYEQYF. For the CDR3, the DNA is TGTGCCAGCAGCCCCCAAAGGGAAAGCTCCTACGAGCAGTACTTC.

This clonotype was detected once. The chain recombines TRBV29-1 with TRBJ2-3; D unclear. CDR1 and CDR2 (germline): SQVTM, ANQGSEA. The CDR3 is 11 amino acids. V shed 4 bases and J shed 3 bases, with 5 bases lying between them. The CDR3 nucleotides are TGCAGCGTTGCCCAAACAGATACGCAGTATTTT. It specifies CSVAQTDTQYF.

This clonotype was counted a single time. The chain couples TRBV29-1 to TRBJ2-5; TRBD1 aligns across 7 bases. Germline loops: CDR1 SQVTM, CDR2 ANQGSEA. The CDR3 is 12 residues long. This CDR3 reads CRDIDRAKTQYF. Written as DNA, the CDR3 is TGCAGAGATATAGACAGGGCAAAGACCCAGTACTTC.

This clonotype came up a few times. The CDR3: CASSRRAPGLEENIQYF. The CDR3 bases are TGTGCCAGCAGCCGCCGAGCTCCGGGGCTGGAGGAAAACATTCAGTACTTC. V and J are TRBV7-6 and TRBJ2-4; D may correspond to TRBD1 or TRBD2 (5 bases each). The germline CDR1 and CDR2 sequences are SGHVS and FNYEAQ. The V and J ends lost 5 bases and 5 bases respectively, with 22 bases between them. The CDR3 spans 17 residues.

This clonotype was counted a single time. V and J are TRBV19 and TRBJ2-7; TRBD2 is a possible D gene (6 bases). The CDR3 runs to 11 residues. Germline loops: CDR1 LNHDA, CDR2 SQIVND (reference sequence). Between the trimmed V and J ends, which lost 5 bases and 6 bases, there was a span of 8 bases. CDR3 loop: CASSEAGEQYF. Here the CDR3 DNA reads TGTGCCAGTAGTGAAGCGGGCGAGCAGTACTTC.

The chain combines TRBV11-2 with TRBJ2-5, with D hard to call. CDR1 and CDR2 (germline): SGHAT, FQNNGV. The CDR3 has 14 residues. Trimming cost V 0 bases and J 0 bases, with 5 bases left between them. CDR3 DNA sequence: TGTGCCAGCAGCTTAGATCCGTACCAAGAGACCCAGTACTTC. Translation: CASSLDPYQETQYF.